The 14 T cell receptor beta chains below were found in one sample sequenced in a study of blood T cell repertoires in COVID-19. The protocol was immunoSEQ multiplex PCR, while the TCRdb copy is restricted to in-frame clones and leaves out a portion. The sample yields 130,000 or so clones, more than 70% seen once. The sample comprised peripheral blood. The receptor set was obtained from a man aged 55 to 70 with acute or convalescent COVID-19.

The gene calls are TRBV28 and TRBJ2-7, with 8 bases fitting TRBD1. Germline lookup yields CDR1 MDHEN and CDR2 SYDVKM. CDR3 length: 14 residues. V shed 6 bases, J shed 5 bases, and the junction held 9 bases outside the gene matches. This CDR3 is CASRDPGQADEQYF. The CDR3 bases are TGTGCCAGCAGGGATCCGGGACAGGCCGACGAGCAGTACTTC.

The genes are TRBV9 and TRBJ2-1, with D maybe TRBD2 (6 bases). Germline lookup yields CDR1 SGDLS and CDR2 YYNGEE. CDR3 length: 16 residues. Between the trimmed V and J ends, which lost 1 base and 0 bases, there was a span of 11 bases. CDR3 nucleotides: TGTGCCAGCAGCGTACTCCCGACTAGCTCCTACAATGAGCAGTTCTTC. Translating gives CASSVLPTSSYNEQFF. The full variable domain, its missing parts supplied by reference TRBV9 and TRBJ2-1, is DSGVTQTPKHLITATGQRVTLRCSPRSGDLSVYWYQQSLDQGLQFLIQYYNGEERAKGNILERFSAQQFPDLHSELNLSSLELGDSALYFCASSVLPTSSYNEQFFGPGTRLTVL.

The chain has TRBV27 and TRBJ1-5; no definite D call. The V gene lost 6 bases and the J gene lost 5 bases, with 11 bases spanning the gap. Germline V gene lookup returns CDR1 MNHEY and CDR2 SMNVEV (reference sequence). This CDR3 is built from 13 residues. In nucleotides, the CDR3 is TGTGCCAGCAGGCCAAACGGGGATCAGCCCCAGCATTTT. It codes for CASRPNGDQPQHF.

The genes are TRBV6-5 and TRBJ1-6; D possibly corresponds to TRBD1 (6 bases). Trimming removed 4 bases at V and 13 bases at J, with 8 bases between. CDR3 length equals 11 residues. Germline assignment: CDR1 MNHEY and CDR2 SVGAGI. The CDR3 DNA is TGTGCCAGCAGTTCAGGGGCCCCCCTCCACTTT. It codes for CASSSGAPLHF.

The V gene is TRBV10-2, the J gene TRBJ2-6; 7 bases match TRBD2. The J segment lost 0 bases and the V segment lost 8 bases, leaving 4 bases of the junction unmatched. The CDR3 runs to 15 residues. Germline V gene data show CDR1 as WSHSY and CDR2 as SAAADI. In nucleotides, the CDR3 is TGCGCCAGCCGGTCGGGGGGCTCTGGGGCCAACGTCCTGACTTTC. Its translation is CASRSGGSGANVLTF.

The chain carries TRBV19 and TRBJ2-4; 12 bases match TRBD2. Germline V gene lookup returns CDR1 LNHDA and CDR2 SQIVND (reference sequence). CDR3 length equals 19 residues. V dropped 3 bases and J dropped 5; count of bases not matched to a gene: 14. The CDR3 DNA reads TGTGCCAGTAGTATCGGGACTAGCGGGCTCGGGTTTAGGGAAAACATTCAGTACTTC. Its protein product is CASSIGTSGLGFRENIQYF.

The J gene is TRBJ1-1, the V gene TRBV7-2; weak D call: TRBD1 (6 bases). This CDR3 is built from 14 residues. V was pared by 2 bases and J by 5 bases, with 12 bases between. Germline lookup yields CDR1 SGHTA and CDR2 FQGNSA. CDR3 in DNA: TGTGCCAGCAGCTTACCCAGGGGTGAGACTGAAGCTTTCTTT. Protein: CASSLPRGETEAFF. The variable domain in full, completed from reference TRBV7-2 and TRBJ1-1, reads GAGVSQSPSNKVTEKGKDVELRCDPISGHTALYWYRQSLGQGLEFLIYFQGNSAPDKSGLPSDRFSAERTGGSVSTLTIQRTQQEDSAVYLCASSLPRGETEAFFGQGTRLTVV.

V usage is TRBV27 and J usage is TRBJ2-3; 7 positions agree with TRBD2. CDR1 and CDR2 from the germline V gene are MNHEY and SMNVEV (reference sequence). The CDR3 covers 15 residues. V trimming: 4 bases; J trimming: 2 bases; junction bases outside the gene matches: 6. CDR3 loop: CASSSKRGYTDTQYF. DNA for the CDR3: TGTGCCAGCAGTTCCAAGCGGGGATACACAGATACGCAGTATTTT.

The V and J genes are TRBV19 and TRBJ1-1, with D uncertain. This CDR3 has 13 amino acids. V lost 9 bases, J lost 3 bases, and 14 bases lay in between. Germline V gene sequence: CDR1 LNHDA, CDR2 SQIVND (reference sequence). This CDR3 is CASSPSRDTEAFF. The CDR3 nucleotides are TGTGCCAGCAGCCCCTCGAGGGACACTGAAGCTTTCTTT.

The chain has TRBV11-2 and TRBJ2-7; tentative D call: TRBD1 (6 bases). V dropped 5 bases and J dropped 4 bases, with 12 bases sitting between them. The germline gives CDR1 SGHAT, CDR2 FQNNGV. This CDR3 is 13 amino acids long. The CDR3 DNA is TGTGCCAGCAGCGGAACAGGGTCATACGAGCAGTACTTC. Encoded protein: CASSGTGSYEQYF.

V gene TRBV12-3 or TRBV12-4 combines with J gene TRBJ2-1; no clear D. V was shortened by 0 bases and J by 9 bases, with 9 bases between the two germline ends. The CDR3 loop spans 13 amino acids. CDR3 coding DNA: TGTGCCAGCAGTTTAGCGCTCTACGGTGAGCAGTTCTTC. This codes for CASSLALYGEQFF.

This sequence joins TRBV6-6 and TRBJ2-7; 10 bases match TRBD1. This CDR3 comprises 16 residues. The ends lost 6 bases at V and 2 bases at J; junction bases unmatched: 10. Looked up from germline, CDR1 is MNHNY and CDR2 is SVGAGI (reference sequence). CDR3: CASRSAGGQGTYEQYF. Here the CDR3 DNA reads TGTGCCAGCAGGAGCGCCGGGGGACAGGGGACCTACGAGCAGTACTTC.

In DNA form, the CDR3 reads TGCGCCAGCAGCCAAGATGAGACTAGCGGGAGGGGCTATGAGCAGTTCTTC. Amino acids: CASSQDETSGRGYEQFF. The rearrangement links TRBV4-1 to TRBJ2-1; the match to TRBD2 covers 14 bases. Germline loops: CDR1 MGHRA, CDR2 YSYEKL. CDR3 length equals 17 residues. The V segment lost 0 bases and the J segment 8 bases; nucleotides outside the gene matches: 6.

This clone has a handful of counts. The rearrangement joins TRBV19 to TRBJ1-2; D unclear. Trimming removed 7 bases from V and 4 bases from J, with 10 bases in between. Germline values: CDR1 LNHDA, CDR2 SQIVND (reference sequence). The CDR3 length is 12 residues. The CDR3 DNA sequence: TGTGCCAGTACCGACACCCGCTATGGCTACACCTTC. Its translation is CASTDTRYGYTF.